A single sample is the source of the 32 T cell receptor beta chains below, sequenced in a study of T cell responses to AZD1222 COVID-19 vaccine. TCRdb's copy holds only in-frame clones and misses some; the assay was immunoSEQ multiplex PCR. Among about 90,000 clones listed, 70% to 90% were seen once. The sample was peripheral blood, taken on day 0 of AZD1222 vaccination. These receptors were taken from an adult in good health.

CDR3 DNA: TGTGCCAGCACCCCGGGACGCAACCAAGAGACCCAGTACTTC. Amino acid sequence: CASTPGRNQETQYF. The chain couples TRBV28 to TRBJ2-5; D possibly matches TRBD1 or TRBD2 (5 bases each). Per the germline V gene, CDR1 is MDHEN and CDR2 is SYDVKM. The V end lost 7 bases, the J end lost 0 bases, and 12 bases lay between the germline ends. CDR3 length: 14 amino acids.

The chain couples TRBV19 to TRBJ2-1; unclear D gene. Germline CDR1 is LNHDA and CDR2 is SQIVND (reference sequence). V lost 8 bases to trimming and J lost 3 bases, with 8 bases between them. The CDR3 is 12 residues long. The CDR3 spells CASGKSYNEQFF. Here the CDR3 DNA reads TGTGCCAGTGGAAAGAGCTACAATGAGCAGTTCTTC.

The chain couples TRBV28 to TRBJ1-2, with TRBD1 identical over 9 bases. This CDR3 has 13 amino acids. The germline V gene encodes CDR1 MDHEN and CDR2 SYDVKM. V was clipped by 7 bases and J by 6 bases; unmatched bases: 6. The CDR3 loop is CASKWTGANGYTF. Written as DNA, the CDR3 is TGTGCCAGCAAATGGACAGGGGCTAATGGCTACACCTTC.

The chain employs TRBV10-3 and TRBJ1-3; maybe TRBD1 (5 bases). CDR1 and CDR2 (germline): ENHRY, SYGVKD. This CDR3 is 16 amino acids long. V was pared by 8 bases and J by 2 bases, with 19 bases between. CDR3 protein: CAIAARGGGAGNTIYF. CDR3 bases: TGTGCCATCGCGGCGCGCGGGGGAGGTGCTGGAAACACCATATATTTT.

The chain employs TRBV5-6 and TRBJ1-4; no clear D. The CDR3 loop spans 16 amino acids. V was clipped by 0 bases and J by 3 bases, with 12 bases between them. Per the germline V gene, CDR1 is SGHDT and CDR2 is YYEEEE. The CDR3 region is CASSLETTKPNEKLFF. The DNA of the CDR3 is TGTGCCAGCAGCTTGGAGACCACCAAACCTAATGAAAAACTGTTTTTT.

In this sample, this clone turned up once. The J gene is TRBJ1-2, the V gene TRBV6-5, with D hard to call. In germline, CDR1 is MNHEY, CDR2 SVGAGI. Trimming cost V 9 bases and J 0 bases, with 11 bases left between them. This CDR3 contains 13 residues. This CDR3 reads CASGRTSNYGYTF. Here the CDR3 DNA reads TGTGCCAGTGGCAGGACTTCTAACTATGGCTACACCTTC.

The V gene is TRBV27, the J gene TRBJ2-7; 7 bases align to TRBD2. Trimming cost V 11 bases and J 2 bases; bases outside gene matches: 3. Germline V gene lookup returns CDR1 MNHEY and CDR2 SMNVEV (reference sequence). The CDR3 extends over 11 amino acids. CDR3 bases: TGTGCCGGGGAGGGGACCTACGAGCAGTACTTC. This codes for CAGEGTYEQYF.

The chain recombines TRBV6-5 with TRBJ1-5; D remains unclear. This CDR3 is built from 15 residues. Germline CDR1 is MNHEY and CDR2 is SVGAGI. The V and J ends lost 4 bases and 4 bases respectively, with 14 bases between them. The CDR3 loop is CASSLDPEGNQPQHF. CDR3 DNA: TGTGCCAGCAGTTTGGACCCTGAGGGAAATCAGCCCCAGCATTTT.

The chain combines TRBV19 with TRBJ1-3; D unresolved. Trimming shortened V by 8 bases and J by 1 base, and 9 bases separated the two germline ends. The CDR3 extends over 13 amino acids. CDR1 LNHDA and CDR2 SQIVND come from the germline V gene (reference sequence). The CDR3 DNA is TGTGCCAGTCGTGGCAGGTCTGGAAACACCATATATTTT. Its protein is CASRGRSGNTIYF.

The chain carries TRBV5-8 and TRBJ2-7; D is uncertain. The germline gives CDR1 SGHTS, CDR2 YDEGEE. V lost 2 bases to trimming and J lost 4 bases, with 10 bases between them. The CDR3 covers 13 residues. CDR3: CASSFGPLYEQYF. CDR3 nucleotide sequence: TGTGCCAGCAGCTTCGGGCCACTGTACGAGCAGTACTTC.

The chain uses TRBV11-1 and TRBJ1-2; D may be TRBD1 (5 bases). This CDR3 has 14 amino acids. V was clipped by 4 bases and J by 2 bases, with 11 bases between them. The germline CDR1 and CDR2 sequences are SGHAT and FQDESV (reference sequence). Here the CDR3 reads CASSSREVNYGYTF. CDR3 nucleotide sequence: TGTGCCAGCAGCTCCAGGGAAGTAAACTATGGCTACACCTTC.

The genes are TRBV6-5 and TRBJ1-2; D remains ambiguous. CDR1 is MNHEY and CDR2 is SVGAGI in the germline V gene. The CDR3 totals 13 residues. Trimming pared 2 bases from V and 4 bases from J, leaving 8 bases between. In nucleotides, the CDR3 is TGTGCCAGCAGTTACCCCGGATCCTATGGCTACACCTTC. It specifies CASSYPGSYGYTF.

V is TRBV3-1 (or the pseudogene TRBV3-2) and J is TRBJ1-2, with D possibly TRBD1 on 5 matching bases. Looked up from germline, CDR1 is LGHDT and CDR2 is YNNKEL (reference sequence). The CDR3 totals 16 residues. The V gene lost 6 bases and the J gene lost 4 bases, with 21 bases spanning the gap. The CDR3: CASSQMPGPGGYGYTF. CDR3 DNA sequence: TGTGCCAGCAGTCAAATGCCGGGACCGGGGGGCTATGGCTACACCTTC.

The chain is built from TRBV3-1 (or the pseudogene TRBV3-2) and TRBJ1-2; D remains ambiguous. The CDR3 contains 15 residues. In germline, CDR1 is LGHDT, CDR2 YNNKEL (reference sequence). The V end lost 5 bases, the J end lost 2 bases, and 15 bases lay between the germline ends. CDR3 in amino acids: CASSMRIQSNYGYTF. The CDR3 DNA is TGTGCCAGCAGCATGAGGATTCAGTCAAACTATGGCTACACCTTC.

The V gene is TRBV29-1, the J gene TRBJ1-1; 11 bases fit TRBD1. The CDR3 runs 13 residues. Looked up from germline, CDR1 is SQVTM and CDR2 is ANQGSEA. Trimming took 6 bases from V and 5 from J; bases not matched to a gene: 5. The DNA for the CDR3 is TGCAGCGTGGGGACAGGGGGATGGACTGAAGCTTTCTTT. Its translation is CSVGTGGWTEAFF.

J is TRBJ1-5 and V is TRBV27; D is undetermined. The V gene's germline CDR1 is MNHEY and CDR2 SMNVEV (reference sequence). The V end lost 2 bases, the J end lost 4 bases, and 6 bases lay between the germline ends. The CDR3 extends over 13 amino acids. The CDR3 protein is CASSLSDNQPQHF. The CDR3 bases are TGTGCCAGCAGTTTAAGTGATAATCAGCCCCAGCATTTT.

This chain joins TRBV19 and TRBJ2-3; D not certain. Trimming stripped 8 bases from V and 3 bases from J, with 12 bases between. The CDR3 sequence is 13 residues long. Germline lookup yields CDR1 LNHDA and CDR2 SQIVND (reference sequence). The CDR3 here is CASQYMGTDTQYF. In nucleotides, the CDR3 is TGTGCCAGTCAGTACATGGGGACAGATACGCAGTATTTT.

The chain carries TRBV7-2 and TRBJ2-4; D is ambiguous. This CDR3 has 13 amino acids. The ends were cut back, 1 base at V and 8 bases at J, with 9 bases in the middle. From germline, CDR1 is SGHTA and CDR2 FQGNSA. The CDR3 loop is CASSLETDHIQYF. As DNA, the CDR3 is TGTGCCAGCAGCTTAGAGACGGACCACATTCAGTACTTC.

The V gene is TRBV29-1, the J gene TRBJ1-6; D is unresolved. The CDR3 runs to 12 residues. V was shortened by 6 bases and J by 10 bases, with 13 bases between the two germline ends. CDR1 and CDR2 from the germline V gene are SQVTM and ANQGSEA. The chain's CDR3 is CSVKEGGSPLHF. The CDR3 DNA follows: TGCAGCGTCAAGGAGGGTGGGTCACCCCTCCACTTT.

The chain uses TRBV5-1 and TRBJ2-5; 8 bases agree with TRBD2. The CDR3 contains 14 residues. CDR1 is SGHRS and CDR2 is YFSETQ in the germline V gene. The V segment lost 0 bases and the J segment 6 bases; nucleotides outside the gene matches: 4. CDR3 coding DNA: TGCGCCAGCAGCTTGGTGGCTAGCGGGCAGACCCAGTACTTC. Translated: CASSLVASGQTQYF.

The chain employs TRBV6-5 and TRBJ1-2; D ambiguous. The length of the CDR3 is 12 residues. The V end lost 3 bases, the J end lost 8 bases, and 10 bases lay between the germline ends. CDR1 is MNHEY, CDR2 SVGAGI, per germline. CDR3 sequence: CASSYGRGGYTF. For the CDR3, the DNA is TGTGCCAGCAGTTATGGGAGAGGGGGCTACACCTTC.

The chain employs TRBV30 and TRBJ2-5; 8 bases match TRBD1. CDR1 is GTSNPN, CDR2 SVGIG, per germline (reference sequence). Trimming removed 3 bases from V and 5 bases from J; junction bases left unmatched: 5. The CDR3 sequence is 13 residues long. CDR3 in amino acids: CAWSWNRGETQYF. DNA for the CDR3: TGTGCCTGGAGCTGGAACAGGGGGGAGACCCAGTACTTC. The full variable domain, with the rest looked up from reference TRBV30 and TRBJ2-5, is SQTIHQWPATLVQPVGSPLSLECTVEGTSNPNLYWYRQAAGRGLQLLFYSVGIGQISSEVPQNLSASRPQDRQFILSSKKLLLSDSGFYLCAWSWNRGETQYFGPGTRLLVL.

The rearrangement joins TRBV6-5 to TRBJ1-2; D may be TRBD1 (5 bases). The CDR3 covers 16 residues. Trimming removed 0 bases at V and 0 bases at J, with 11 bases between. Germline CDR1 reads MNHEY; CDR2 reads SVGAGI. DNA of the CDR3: TGTGCCAGCAGTTACTCTCCGCCGACAGCTAACTATGGCTACACCTTC. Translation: CASSYSPPTANYGYTF.

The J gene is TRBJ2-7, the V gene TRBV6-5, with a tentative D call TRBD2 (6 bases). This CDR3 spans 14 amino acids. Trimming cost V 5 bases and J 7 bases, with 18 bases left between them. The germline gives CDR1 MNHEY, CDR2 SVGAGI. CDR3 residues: CASSRPVLGGEQYF. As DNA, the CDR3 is TGTGCCAGCAGTCGCCCCGTTTTAGGAGGGGAGCAGTACTTC.

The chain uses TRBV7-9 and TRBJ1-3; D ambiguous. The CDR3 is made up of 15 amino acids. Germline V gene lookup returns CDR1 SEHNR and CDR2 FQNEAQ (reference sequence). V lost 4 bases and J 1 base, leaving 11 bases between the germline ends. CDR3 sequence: CASSWPLGSGNTIYF. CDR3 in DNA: TGTGCCAGCAGCTGGCCCCTAGGGTCTGGAAACACCATATATTTT. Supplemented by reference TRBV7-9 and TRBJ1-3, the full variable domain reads DTGVSQNPRHKITKRGQNVTFRCDPISEHNRLYWYRQTLGQGPEFLTYFQNEAQLEKSRLLSDRFSAERPKGSFSTLEIQRTEQGDSAMYLCASSWPLGSGNTIYFGEGSWLTVV.

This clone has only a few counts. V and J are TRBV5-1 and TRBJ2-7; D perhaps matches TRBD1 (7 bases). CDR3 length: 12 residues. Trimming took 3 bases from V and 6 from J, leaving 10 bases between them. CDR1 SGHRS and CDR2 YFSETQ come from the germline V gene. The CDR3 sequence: CASSSQGGEQYF. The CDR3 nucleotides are TGCGCCAGCAGCTCCCAGGGGGGCGAGCAGTACTTC.

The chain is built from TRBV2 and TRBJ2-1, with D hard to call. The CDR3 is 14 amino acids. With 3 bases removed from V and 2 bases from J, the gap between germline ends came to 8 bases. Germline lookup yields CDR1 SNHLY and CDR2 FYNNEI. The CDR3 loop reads CASSESRTYNEQFF. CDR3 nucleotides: TGTGCCAGCAGTGAGTCCAGGACCTACAATGAGCAGTTCTTC.

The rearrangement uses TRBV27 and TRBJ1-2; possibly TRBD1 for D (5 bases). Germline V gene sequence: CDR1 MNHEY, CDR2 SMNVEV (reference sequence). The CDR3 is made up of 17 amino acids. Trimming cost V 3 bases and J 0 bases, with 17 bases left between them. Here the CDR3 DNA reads TGTGCCAGCAGTTTCCAGTTGTCAGGGCCAGCTAACTATGGCTACACCTTC. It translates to CASSFQLSGPANYGYTF.

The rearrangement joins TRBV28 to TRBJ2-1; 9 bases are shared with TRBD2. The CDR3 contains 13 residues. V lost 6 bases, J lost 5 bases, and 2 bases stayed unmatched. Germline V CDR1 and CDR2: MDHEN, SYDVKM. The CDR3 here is CASRASGNNEQFF. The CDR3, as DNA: TGTGCCAGCAGGGCTAGCGGGAACAATGAGCAGTTCTTC.

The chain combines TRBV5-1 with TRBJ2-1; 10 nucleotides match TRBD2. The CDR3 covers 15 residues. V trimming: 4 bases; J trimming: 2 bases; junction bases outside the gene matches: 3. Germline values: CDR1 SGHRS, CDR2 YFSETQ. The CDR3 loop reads CASSEGLATYNEQFF. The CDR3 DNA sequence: TGCGCCAGCAGCGAGGGACTAGCGACCTACAATGAGCAGTTCTTC.

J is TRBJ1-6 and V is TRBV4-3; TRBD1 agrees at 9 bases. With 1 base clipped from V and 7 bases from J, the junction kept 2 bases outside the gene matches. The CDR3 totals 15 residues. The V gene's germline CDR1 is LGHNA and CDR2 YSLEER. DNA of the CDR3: TGCGCCAGCAGCCAAGTGGGGACAGGGAATTCACCCCTCCACTTT. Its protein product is CASSQVGTGNSPLHF.

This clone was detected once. CDR3 sequence: CASSQESLERLQGRYLPQHF. In nucleotides, the CDR3 is TGCGCCAGCAGCCAAGAGTCCCTAGAAAGACTGCAGGGAAGGTATCTGCCCCAGCATTTT. The genes are TRBV4-1 and TRBJ1-5; D possibly corresponds to TRBD1 (5 bases). The V gene's germline CDR1 is MGHRA and CDR2 YSYEKL. The length of the CDR3 is 20 residues. The ends were cut back, 0 bases at V and 9 bases at J, with 30 bases in the middle.